This T cell receptor (beta chain) was obtained from a study of human T cells and chemical hapten exposure. Study-wide background: From small differences in pooled library volume came most of the variation in per-sample TCR yields.

This CDR3 is 16 amino acids long. The ends were cut back, 5 bases at V and 0 bases at J, with 17 bases in the middle. Germline loops: CDR1 MNHNS, CDR2 SASEGT. Individual cDNA molecules received unique molecular identifiers in the library. TCRdb used MiXCR to reprocess the RACE reads, holding one entry per CDR3 protein. The table lists 100,000 to 120,000 distinct CDR3 sequences, about 34% of them singletons, with roughly 2.7% in the top ten. Time point denoted: patch test 3, about 24 weeks after DPC sensitization. Treatment described: therapeutic diphenylcyclopropenone sensitization with weekly scalp DPC.

Sequencing was performed on whole blood, taken in connection with sensitization to the hapten diphenylcyclopropenone (DPC). The genes are TRBV6-1 and TRBJ2-7; possible D gene TRBD1, 5 bases. This receptor was identified in a man between 40 and 49 years old with alopecia areata. Some clones in this sample may be carry-over from other donors' samples. The CDR3 loop reads CASSQFSGSSSYEQYF. CDR3 nucleotides: TGTGCCAGCAGTCAATTCTCAGGGTCCAGCTCCTACGAGCAGTACTTC.